This T cell receptor (beta chain) was obtained from a study of blood T cell repertoires in COVID-19. Background on the study: PBMCs, B-cell-depleted T cells, or T cells provided the cDNA or gDNA that made up the material.

The CDR3 spans 13 residues. Trimming removed 6 bases at V and 0 bases at J, with 10 bases between. Germline V gives CDR1 SGHRS, CDR2 YFSETQ. Measured with immunoSEQ multiplex PCR; TCRdb has only the in-frame clones, and not every one. The sample carries about 380,000 clones, around 85% recorded once. This TCR came from a woman aged 18-29 years with acute or convalescent COVID-19. The sequenced sample was peripheral blood. The chain combines TRBV5-1 with TRBJ2-7; D gene unclear. The CDR3 spells CASKRRISYEQYF. The CDR3, as DNA: TGCGCCAGCAAAAGGAGAATCTCCTACGAGCAGTACTTC. The entire variable domain, with the rest obtained from reference TRBV5-1 and TRBJ2-7, is as follows: KAGVTQTPRYLIKTRGQQVTLSCSPISGHRSVSWYQQTPGQGLQFLFEYFSETQRNKGNFPGRFSGRQFSNSRSEMNVSTLELGDSALYLCASKRRISYEQYFGPGTRLTVT.